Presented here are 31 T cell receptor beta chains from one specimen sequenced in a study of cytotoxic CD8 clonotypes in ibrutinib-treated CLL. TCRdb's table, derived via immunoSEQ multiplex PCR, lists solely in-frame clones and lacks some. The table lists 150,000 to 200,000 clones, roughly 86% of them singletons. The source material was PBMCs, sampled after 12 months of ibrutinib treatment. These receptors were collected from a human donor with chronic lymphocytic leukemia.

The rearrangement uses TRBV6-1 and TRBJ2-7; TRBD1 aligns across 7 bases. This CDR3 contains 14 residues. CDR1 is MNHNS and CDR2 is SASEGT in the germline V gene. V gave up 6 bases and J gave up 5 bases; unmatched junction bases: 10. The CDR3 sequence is CASRIQGSGDEQYF. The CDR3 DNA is TGTGCCAGCAGGATACAGGGGAGTGGTGACGAGCAGTACTTC.

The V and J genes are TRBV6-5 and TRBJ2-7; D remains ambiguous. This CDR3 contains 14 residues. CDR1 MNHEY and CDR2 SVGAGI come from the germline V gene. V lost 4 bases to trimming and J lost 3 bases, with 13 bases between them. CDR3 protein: CASSSPLVRYEQYF. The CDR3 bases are TGTGCCAGCAGTTCCCCCCTTGTTCGCTACGAGCAGTACTTC.

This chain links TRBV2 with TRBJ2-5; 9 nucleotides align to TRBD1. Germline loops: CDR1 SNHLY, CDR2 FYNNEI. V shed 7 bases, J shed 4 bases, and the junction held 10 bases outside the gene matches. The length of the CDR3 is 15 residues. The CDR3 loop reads CASNPKDRGGETQYF. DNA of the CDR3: TGTGCCAGCAACCCTAAGGACAGGGGCGGAGAGACCCAGTACTTC.

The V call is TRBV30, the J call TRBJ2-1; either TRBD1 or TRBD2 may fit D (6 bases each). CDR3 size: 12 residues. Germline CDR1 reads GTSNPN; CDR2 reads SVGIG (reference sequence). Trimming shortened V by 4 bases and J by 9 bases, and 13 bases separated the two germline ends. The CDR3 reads CAWIGGGSEQFF. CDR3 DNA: TGTGCCTGGATAGGAGGGGGGAGTGAGCAGTTCTTC.

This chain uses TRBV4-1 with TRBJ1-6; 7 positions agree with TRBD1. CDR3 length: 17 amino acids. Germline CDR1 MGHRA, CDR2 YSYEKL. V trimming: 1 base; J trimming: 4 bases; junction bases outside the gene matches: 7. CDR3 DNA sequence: TGCGCCAGCAGCCAAGGCCCGTCGACAGGGTATAATTCACCCCTCCACTTT. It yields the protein CASSQGPSTGYNSPLHF.

CDR3 amino acids: CASSTNTGSSYNEQFF. CDR3 sequence (DNA): TGTGCCAGTAGTACAAACACAGGGAGCTCCTACAATGAGCAGTTCTTC. The chain uses TRBV19 and TRBJ2-1; weak D call: TRBD1 (6 bases). Germline lookup yields CDR1 LNHDA and CDR2 SQIVND (reference sequence). Trimming pared 4 bases from V and 0 bases from J, leaving 13 bases between. The CDR3 length is 16 residues.

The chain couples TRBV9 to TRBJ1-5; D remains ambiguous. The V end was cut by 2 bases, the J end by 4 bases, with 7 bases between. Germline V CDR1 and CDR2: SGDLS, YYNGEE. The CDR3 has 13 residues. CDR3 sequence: CASSVGVNQPQHF. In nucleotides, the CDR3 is TGTGCCAGCAGCGTCGGGGTGAATCAGCCCCAGCATTTT. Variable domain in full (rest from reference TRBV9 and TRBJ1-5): DSGVTQTPKHLITATGQRVTLRCSPRSGDLSVYWYQQSLDQGLQFLIQYYNGEERAKGNILERFSAQQFPDLHSELNLSSLELGDSALYFCASSVGVNQPQHFGDGTRLSIL.

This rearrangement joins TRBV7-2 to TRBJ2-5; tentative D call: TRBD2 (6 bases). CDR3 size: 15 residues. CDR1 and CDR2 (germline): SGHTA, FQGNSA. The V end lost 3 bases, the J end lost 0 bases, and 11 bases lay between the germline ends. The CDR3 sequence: CASSLGGWYQETQYF. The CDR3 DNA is TGTGCCAGCAGCTTGGGGGGATGGTACCAAGAGACCCAGTACTTC.

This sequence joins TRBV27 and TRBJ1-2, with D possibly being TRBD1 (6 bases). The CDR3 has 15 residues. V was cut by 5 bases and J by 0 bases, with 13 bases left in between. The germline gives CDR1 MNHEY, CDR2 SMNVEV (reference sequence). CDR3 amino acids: CASSLRTDPNYGYTF. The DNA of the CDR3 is TGTGCCAGCAGTCTCCGGACAGATCCTAACTATGGCTACACCTTC.

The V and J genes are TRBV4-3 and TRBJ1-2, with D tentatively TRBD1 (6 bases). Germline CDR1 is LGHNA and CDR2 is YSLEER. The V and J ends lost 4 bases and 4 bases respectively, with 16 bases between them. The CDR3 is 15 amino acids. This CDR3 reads CASSRYEGEGYGYTF. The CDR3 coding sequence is TGCGCCAGCAGCCGGTATGAGGGGGAAGGCTATGGCTACACCTTC.

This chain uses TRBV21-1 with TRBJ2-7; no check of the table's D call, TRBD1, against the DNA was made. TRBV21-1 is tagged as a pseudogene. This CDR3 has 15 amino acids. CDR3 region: CANPHFGDTPYEQYF. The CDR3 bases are TGTGCCAACCCTCACTTCGGGGACACCCCCTACGAGCAGTACTTC.

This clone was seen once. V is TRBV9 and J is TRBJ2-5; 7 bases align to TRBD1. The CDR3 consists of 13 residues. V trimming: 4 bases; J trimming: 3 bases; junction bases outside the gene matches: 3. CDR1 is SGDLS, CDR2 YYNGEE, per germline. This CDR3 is CASSQQGKETQYF. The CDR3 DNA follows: TGTGCCAGCAGCCAACAGGGGAAAGAGACCCAGTACTTC.

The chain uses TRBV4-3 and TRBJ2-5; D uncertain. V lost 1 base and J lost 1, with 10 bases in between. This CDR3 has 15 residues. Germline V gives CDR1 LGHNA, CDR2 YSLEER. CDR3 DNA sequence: TGCGCCAGCAGCCAAGTTCCCACCCGCCAAGAGACCCAGTACTTC. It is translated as CASSQVPTRQETQYF.

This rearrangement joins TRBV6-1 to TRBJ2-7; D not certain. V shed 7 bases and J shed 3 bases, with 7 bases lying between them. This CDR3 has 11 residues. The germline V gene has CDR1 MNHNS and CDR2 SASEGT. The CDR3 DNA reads TGTGCCAGCAAGGCGGTCTACGAGCAGTACTTC. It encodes CASKAVYEQYF.

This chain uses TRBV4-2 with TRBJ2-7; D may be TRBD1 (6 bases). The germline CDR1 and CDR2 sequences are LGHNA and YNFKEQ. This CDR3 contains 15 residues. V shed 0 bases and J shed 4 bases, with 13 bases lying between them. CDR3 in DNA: TGTGCCAGCAGCCAAGAAATCTTGGACAGTTACGAGCAGTACTTC. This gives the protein CASSQEILDSYEQYF.

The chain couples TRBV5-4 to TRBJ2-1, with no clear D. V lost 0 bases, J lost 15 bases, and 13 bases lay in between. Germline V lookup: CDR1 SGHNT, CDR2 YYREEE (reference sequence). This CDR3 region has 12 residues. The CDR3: CASSLDHWGRFF. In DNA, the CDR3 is TGTGCCAGCAGCTTGGATCACTGGGGAAGGTTCTTC.

In nucleotides, the CDR3 is TGTGCCAGCACTCGACAGGGAAAGGACTATGGCTACACCTTC. Protein sequence: CASTRQGKDYGYTF. This rearrangement joins TRBV6-6 to TRBJ1-2, with 7 bases matching TRBD1. This CDR3 contains 14 residues. Germline assignment: CDR1 MNHNY and CDR2 SVGAGI (reference sequence). Trimming at V came to 7 bases and at J to 3 bases, leaving 8 bases not matched to a gene.

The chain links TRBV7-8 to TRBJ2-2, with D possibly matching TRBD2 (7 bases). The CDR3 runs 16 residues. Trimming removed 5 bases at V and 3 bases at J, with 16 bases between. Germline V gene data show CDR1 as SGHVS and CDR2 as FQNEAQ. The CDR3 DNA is TGTGCCAGCAGCCAACGGACGGGGGGCGACACCGGGGAGCTGTTTTTT. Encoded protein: CASSQRTGGDTGELFF.

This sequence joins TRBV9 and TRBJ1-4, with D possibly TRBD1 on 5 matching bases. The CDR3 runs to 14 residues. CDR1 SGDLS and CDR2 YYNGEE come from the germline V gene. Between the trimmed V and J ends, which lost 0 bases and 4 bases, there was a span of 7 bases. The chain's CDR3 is CASSVGGNNEKLFF. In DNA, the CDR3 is TGTGCCAGCAGCGTAGGGGGCAATAATGAAAAACTGTTTTTT. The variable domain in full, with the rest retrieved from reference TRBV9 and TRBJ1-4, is DSGVTQTPKHLITATGQRVTLRCSPRSGDLSVYWYQQSLDQGLQFLIQYYNGEERAKGNILERFSAQQFPDLHSELNLSSLELGDSALYFCASSVGGNNEKLFFGSGTQLSVL.

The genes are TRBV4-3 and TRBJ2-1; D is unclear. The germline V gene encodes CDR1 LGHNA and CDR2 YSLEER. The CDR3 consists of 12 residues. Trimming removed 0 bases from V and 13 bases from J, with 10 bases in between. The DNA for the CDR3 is TGCGCCAGCAGCCAAGATTGGGGTCGTCAGTTCTTC. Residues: CASSQDWGRQFF.

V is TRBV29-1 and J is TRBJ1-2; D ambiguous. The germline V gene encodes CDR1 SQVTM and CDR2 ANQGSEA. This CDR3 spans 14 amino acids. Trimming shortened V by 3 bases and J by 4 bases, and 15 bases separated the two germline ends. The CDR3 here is CSVEAEGITYGYTF. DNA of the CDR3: TGCAGCGTTGAGGCGGAAGGCATCACCTATGGCTACACCTTC.

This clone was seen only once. The CDR3 bases are TGTGCCAGCAGTCCTACTAGCGGTGGCTCCTACGAGCAGTACTTC. Protein: CASSPTSGGSYEQYF. The V and J genes are TRBV28 and TRBJ2-7, with 8 bases lining up with TRBD2. V lost 5 bases to trimming and J lost 0 bases; unmatched junction nucleotides: 6. The CDR3 extends over 15 amino acids. Germline CDR1 and CDR2: MDHEN and SYDVKM.

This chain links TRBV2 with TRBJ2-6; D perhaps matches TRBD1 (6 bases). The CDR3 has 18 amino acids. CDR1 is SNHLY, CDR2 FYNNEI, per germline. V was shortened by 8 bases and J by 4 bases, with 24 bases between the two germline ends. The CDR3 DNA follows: TGTGCCAGCCAACCCCTAGGCAGGGGAGTCCTCGGGGCCAACGTCCTGACTTTC. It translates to CASQPLGRGVLGANVLTF. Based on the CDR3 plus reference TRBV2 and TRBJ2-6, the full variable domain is EPEVTQTPSHQVTQMGQEVILRCVPISNHLYFYWYRQILGQKVEFLVSFYNNEISEKSEIFDDQFSVERPDGSNFTLKIRSTKLEDSAMYFCASQPLGRGVLGANVLTFGAGSRLTVL.

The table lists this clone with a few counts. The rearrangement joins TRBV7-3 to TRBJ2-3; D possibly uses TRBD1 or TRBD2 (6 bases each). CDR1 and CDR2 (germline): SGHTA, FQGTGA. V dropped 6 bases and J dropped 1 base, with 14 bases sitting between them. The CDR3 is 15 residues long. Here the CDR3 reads CASRRGGFRTDTQYF. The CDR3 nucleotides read TGTGCCAGCAGACGAGGGGGGTTTCGCACAGATACGCAGTATTTT.

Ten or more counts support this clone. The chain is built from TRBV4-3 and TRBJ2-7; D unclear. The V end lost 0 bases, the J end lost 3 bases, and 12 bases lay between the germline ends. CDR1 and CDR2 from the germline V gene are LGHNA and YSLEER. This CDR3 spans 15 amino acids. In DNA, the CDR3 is TGCGCCAGCAGCCAAGATTTACTGTCACACTACGAGCAGTACTTC. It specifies CASSQDLLSHYEQYF.

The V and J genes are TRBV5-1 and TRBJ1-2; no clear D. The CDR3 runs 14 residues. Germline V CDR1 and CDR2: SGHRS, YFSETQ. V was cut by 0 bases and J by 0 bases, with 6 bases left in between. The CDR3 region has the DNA TGCGCCAGCAGCTTGGCGGCAGCTAACTATGGCTACACCTTC. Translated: CASSLAAANYGYTF.

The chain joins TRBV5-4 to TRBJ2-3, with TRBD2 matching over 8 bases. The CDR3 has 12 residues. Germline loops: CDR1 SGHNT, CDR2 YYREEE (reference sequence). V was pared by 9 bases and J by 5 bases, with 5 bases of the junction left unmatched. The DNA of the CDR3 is TGTGCCACTGGACTAGCAAAAGATACGCAGTATTTT. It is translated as CATGLAKDTQYF.

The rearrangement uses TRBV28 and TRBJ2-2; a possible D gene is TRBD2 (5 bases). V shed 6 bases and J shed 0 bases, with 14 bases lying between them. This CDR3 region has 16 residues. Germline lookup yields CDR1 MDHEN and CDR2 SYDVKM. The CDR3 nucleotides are TGTGCCAGCAGGGATCACGTCGGGGCGAACACCGGGGAGCTGTTTTTT. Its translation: CASRDHVGANTGELFF.

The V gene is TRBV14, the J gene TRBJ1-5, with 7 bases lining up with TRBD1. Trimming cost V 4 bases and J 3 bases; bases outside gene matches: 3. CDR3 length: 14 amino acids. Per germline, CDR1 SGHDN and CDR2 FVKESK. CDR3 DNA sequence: TGTGCCAGCAGCCCCGGGACAGACAATCAGCCCCAGCATTTT. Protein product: CASSPGTDNQPQHF.

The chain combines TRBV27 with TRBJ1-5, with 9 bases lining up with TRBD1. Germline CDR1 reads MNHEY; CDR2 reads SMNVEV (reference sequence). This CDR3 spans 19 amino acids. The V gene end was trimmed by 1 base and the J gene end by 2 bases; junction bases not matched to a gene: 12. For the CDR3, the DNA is TGTGCCAGCAGTTTATTCGTGCCGGGACAGGGTAGGGGCAATCAGCCCCAGCATTTT. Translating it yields CASSLFVPGQGRGNQPQHF.

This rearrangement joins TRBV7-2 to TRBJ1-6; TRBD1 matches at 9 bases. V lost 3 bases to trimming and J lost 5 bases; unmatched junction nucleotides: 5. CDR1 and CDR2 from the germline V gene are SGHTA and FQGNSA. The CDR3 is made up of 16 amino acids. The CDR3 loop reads CASSFRTGVNNSPLHF. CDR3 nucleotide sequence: TGTGCCAGCAGCTTCAGGACAGGGGTGAATAATTCACCCCTCCACTTT.